This TCR beta chain was profiled in a study of blood T cells in healthy people across ages. Notes on the study in general: As age increased, TCR beta diversity per million T cells fell in a roughly linear fashion. The study regarded diversity estimates from one million T cells as underestimates. Long-lived donors carried more naive CD4+ cells and greater diversity than aged donors.

The sample holds a few counts of this clonotype. The antigen is unknown. A second PCR, run for roughly 6 to 11 cycles, used a sample-barcoded 5' primer plus a J-beta primer mix. With 12 random nucleotides, a template-switch adaptor tagged each individual cDNA molecule. Each CDR3 protein gets one entry after TCRdb re-called the 5' RACE reads with MiXCR. The table has about 780,000 distinct CDR3 sequences, more than 35% seen once; the top ten hold 15% to 20%. Sequenced: blood. This TCR derives from an older man in good health.

The DNA of the CDR3 is TGTGCCACCAGTGACCGGACAGACCCCGTGGGAGATACGCAGTATTTT. Residues: CATSDRTDPVGDTQYF. The chain is built from TRBV24-1 and TRBJ2-3; possibly TRBD1 for D (6 bases). In germline, CDR1 is KGHDR, CDR2 SFDVKD. The V and J ends lost 4 bases and 5 bases respectively, with 18 bases between them. The CDR3 is 16 amino acids.